This TCR beta chain came from a study of T cell changes during pregnancy in multiple sclerosis. Using immunoSEQ multiplex PCR, the repertoire was profiled, and TCRdb retains in-frame clones only, with some absent. The sample includes about 120,000 clones, approximately 95% of them seen just once. CDR3 length equals 17 residues. The V end lost 2 bases, the J end lost 0 bases, and 14 bases lay between the germline ends. Germline-derived CDR1 and CDR2 are SGHVS and FNYEAQ. This clonotype originated in a female donor with multiple sclerosis, enrolled in a pregnancy study. Sequenced material: peripheral blood, taken before pregnancy. The V and J genes are TRBV7-6 and TRBJ1-5, with unresolved D. The CDR3 is CASSLREIAYSNQPQHF. CDR3 in DNA: TGTGCCAGCAGCTTACGCGAGATTGCATATAGCAATCAGCCCCAGCATTTT.